What follows are 24 T cell receptor beta chains derived from one specimen sequenced in a study of control samples from healthy donors and cancer patients. Sequencing was performed with immunoSEQ multiplex PCR; in TCRdb, only in-frame clones are kept and a portion is missing. This repertoire shows approximately 140,000 clones, more than 85% found once; its top ten account for 8.5% to 9.5%. The sample comprised blood. The receptors derive from a woman aged 25 to 45 in good health.

The chain is built from TRBV5-5 and TRBJ2-7; 7 bases match TRBD1. With V trimmed by 4 bases and J by 6 bases, 13 bases remained unmatched. The length of the CDR3 is 15 residues. Germline CDR1 reads SGHKS; CDR2 reads YYEKEE (reference sequence). The CDR3 region is CASSLQGNYAGEQYF. The CDR3 DNA reads TGTGCCAGCAGCCTACAGGGGAATTATGCGGGCGAGCAGTACTTC. The full variable domain, its missing parts supplied by reference TRBV5-5 and TRBJ2-7, is DAGVTQSPTHLIKTRGQQVTLRCSPISGHKSVSWYQQVLGQGPQFIFQYYEKEERGRGNFPDRFSARQFPNYSSELNVNALLLGDSALYLCASSLQGNYAGEQYFGPGTRLTVT.

The J gene is TRBJ1-1, the V gene TRBV5-1, with a tentative D call TRBD1 (5 bases). Trimming took off 1 base at V and 4 bases at J, with 17 bases between the two ends. The length of the CDR3 is 16 residues. The V gene's germline CDR1 is SGHRS and CDR2 YFSETQ. This CDR3 reads CASSLMQGAVITEAFF. For the CDR3, the DNA is TGCGCCAGCAGCTTGATGCAGGGAGCGGTGATCACTGAAGCTTTCTTT.

The rearrangement links TRBV24-1 to TRBJ1-2, with no clear D. The CDR3 totals 15 residues. CDR1 and CDR2 (germline): KGHDR, SFDVKD. The germline V and J ends were trimmed by 1 base and 4 bases, with 12 bases remaining between them. CDR3 sequence reads: CATSDLRMKAYGYTF. The CDR3 DNA sequence: TGTGCCACCAGTGATTTACGGATGAAGGCCTATGGCTACACCTTC.

This chain joins TRBV7-9 and TRBJ1-6; possibly TRBD1 for D (6 bases). Trimming cost V 1 base and J 4 bases, with 11 bases left between them. The length of the CDR3 is 16 residues. Germline-derived CDR1 and CDR2 are SEHNR and FQNEAQ (reference sequence). In DNA form, the CDR3 reads TGTGCCAGCAGCTTAGAGTCGGGGGCATATAATTCACCCCTCCACTTT. Encoded protein: CASSLESGAYNSPLHF.

This chain connects TRBV29-1 to TRBJ2-2; 7 nucleotides agree with TRBD1. The ends lost 6 bases at V and 0 bases at J; junction bases unmatched: 7. This CDR3 is 15 amino acids long. The germline gives CDR1 SQVTM, CDR2 ANQGSEA. The CDR3 coding sequence is TGCAGCGTCACCAGGGACAGACCGAACACCGGGGAGCTGTTTTTT. Its protein is CSVTRDRPNTGELFF.

V usage is TRBV27 and J usage is TRBJ2-7; perhaps TRBD2 as D (6 bases). V was pared by 5 bases and J by 2 bases, with 22 bases between. The CDR3 totals 17 residues. From germline, CDR1 is MNHEY and CDR2 SMNVEV (reference sequence). In DNA form, the CDR3 reads TGTGCCAGCAGTCCATCGGAATGGGGTAGCGGCACCTACGAGCAGTACTTC. This encodes CASSPSEWGSGTYEQYF.

This clone was observed a single time. The J gene is TRBJ2-5, the V gene TRBV15; D unclear. Trimming cost V 0 bases and J 1 base, with 9 bases left between them. The CDR3 spans 15 residues. Looked up from germline, CDR1 is LNHNV and CDR2 is YYDKDF (reference sequence). The CDR3 sequence is CATSRDKLIQETQYF. CDR3 DNA sequence: TGTGCCACCAGCAGAGATAAACTAATCCAAGAGACCCAGTACTTC.

DNA of the CDR3: TGTGCCAGCAGTGATGTCAGAATCTATGGCTACACCTTC. Translated, it gives CASSDVRIYGYTF. The rearrangement joins TRBV2 to TRBJ1-2; D is ambiguous. Germline lookup yields CDR1 SNHLY and CDR2 FYNNEI. The length of the CDR3 is 13 residues. V was trimmed by 3 bases and J by 4 bases, leaving 9 bases between them.

This sequence joins TRBV27 and TRBJ2-2; D unresolved. The CDR3 is 14 residues long. V shed 5 bases and J shed 5 bases, with 12 bases lying between them. Germline V gene data show CDR1 as MNHEY and CDR2 as SMNVEV (reference sequence). In DNA form, the CDR3 reads TGTGCCAGCAGTCCAACTCCAAGGACCGGGGAGCTGTTTTTT. Translated: CASSPTPRTGELFF.

This chain uses TRBV5-1 with TRBJ2-1; 11 nucleotides line up with TRBD2. The CDR3 is 15 residues long. J lost 6 bases, V lost 7 bases, and 9 bases had no gene match. In germline, CDR1 is SGHRS, CDR2 YFSETQ. CDR3 sequence reads: CASGGLAEGVNEQFF. CDR3 DNA: TGCGCCAGCGGGGGACTAGCGGAGGGAGTCAATGAGCAGTTCTTC.

The chain has TRBV6-5 and TRBJ1-2, with D unresolved. The ends were cut back, 2 bases at V and 1 base at J, with 8 bases in the middle. Looked up from germline, CDR1 is MNHEY and CDR2 is SVGAGI. This CDR3 is 14 amino acids long. The CDR3 loop reads CASSYRGFNYGYTF. In DNA form, the CDR3 reads TGTGCCAGCAGTTACCGGGGTTTTAACTATGGCTACACCTTC.

In its sample, this clone was seen once. The chain has TRBV28 and TRBJ1-1; TRBD1 is a possible D gene (5 bases). Trimming left V 2 bases short and J 5 bases short, with 18 bases between. The CDR3 totals 16 residues. Germline CDR1 MDHEN, CDR2 SYDVKM. CDR3 in amino acids: CASSLVSQGTGTEAFF. DNA of the CDR3: TGTGCCAGCAGTTTAGTTAGTCAGGGAACGGGGACTGAAGCTTTCTTT. Combining the CDR3 with reference TRBV28 and TRBJ1-1 gives the whole variable domain DVKVTQSSRYLVKRTGEKVFLECVQDMDHENMFWYRQDPGLGLRLIYFSYDVKMKEKGDIPEGYSVSREKKERFSLILESASTNQTSMYLCASSLVSQGTGTEAFFGQGTRLTVV.

The chain links TRBV9 to TRBJ2-1; D gene uncertain. This CDR3 contains 16 residues. The germline CDR1 and CDR2 sequences are SGDLS and YYNGEE. Trimming shortened V by 4 bases and J by 6 bases, and 20 bases separated the two germline ends. Written as DNA, the CDR3 is TGTGCCAGCAGCAGTGGTGGGCACAAGTTCGGCAATGAGCAGTTCTTC. Translation: CASSSGGHKFGNEQFF. The entire variable domain, with the rest obtained from reference TRBV9 and TRBJ2-1, is as follows: DSGVTQTPKHLITATGQRVTLRCSPRSGDLSVYWYQQSLDQGLQFLIQYYNGEERAKGNILERFSAQQFPDLHSELNLSSLELGDSALYFCASSSGGHKFGNEQFFGPGTRLTVL.

The V call is TRBV5-4, the J call TRBJ2-3, with 9 bases lining up with TRBD1. The CDR3 sequence is 15 residues long. Trimming removed 3 bases from V and 3 bases from J; junction bases left unmatched: 5. Germline V CDR1 and CDR2: SGHNT, YYREEE (reference sequence). The CDR3 reads CASSWDRAGTDTQYF. Written as DNA, the CDR3 is TGTGCCAGCAGCTGGGACAGGGCGGGGACAGATACGCAGTATTTT.

This chain links TRBV6-1 with TRBJ1-2; D is unclear. This CDR3 contains 12 residues. V lost 3 bases and J lost 4, with 6 bases in between. Germline CDR1 reads MNHNS; CDR2 reads SASEGT. The CDR3 loop is CASSDNLYGYTF. The CDR3 nucleotides are TGTGCCAGCAGTGATAACCTCTATGGCTACACCTTC.

The chain combines TRBV10-3 with TRBJ2-5; TRBD1 matches 8 bases. After removal of 0 bases from V and 8 bases from J, the junction contained 23 bases not matched to a gene. The CDR3 covers 20 residues. Germline lookup yields CDR1 ENHRY and CDR2 SYGVKD. The CDR3 is CAISESVRRTGPVMWGTQYF. DNA for the CDR3: TGTGCCATCAGTGAGTCGGTTCGTCGGACAGGGCCTGTGATGTGGGGAACCCAGTACTTC.

This rearrangement joins TRBV28 to TRBJ1-4; a weak D match, TRBD1 (5 bases). The CDR3 runs 14 residues. Trimming stripped 7 bases from V and 7 bases from J, with 16 bases between. Germline V gene data show CDR1 as MDHEN and CDR2 as SYDVKM. Written as DNA, the CDR3 is TGTGCCAGCATCCCTGGATTAGGGGCTGAAAAACTGTTTTTT. It yields the protein CASIPGLGAEKLFF.

This rearrangement joins TRBV5-1 to TRBJ1-6; 9 nucleotides match TRBD1. Trimming cost V 4 bases and J 7 bases; bases outside gene matches: 6. Germline CDR1 is SGHRS and CDR2 is YFSETQ. The CDR3 spans 15 residues. The CDR3 coding sequence is TGCGCCAGCAGCCGGGACAGGGCAGGGAATTCACCCCTCCACTTT. Translated: CASSRDRAGNSPLHF.

V and J are TRBV5-1 and TRBJ2-5; 9 nucleotides align to TRBD1. CDR1 is SGHRS and CDR2 is YFSETQ in the germline V gene. The CDR3 sequence is 16 residues long. Trimming removed 0 bases from V and 4 bases from J; junction bases left unmatched: 7. The CDR3 loop reads CASSLVRTGVGETQYF. DNA of the CDR3: TGCGCCAGCAGCTTGGTAAGGACAGGGGTTGGAGAGACCCAGTACTTC.

The V gene is TRBV18, the J gene TRBJ1-6; no reliable D call. The CDR3 totals 18 residues. V lost 6 bases to trimming and J lost 4 bases, with 22 bases between them. CDR1 is KGHSH, CDR2 LQKENI, per germline. This chain's CDR3 is CASSQVALRQEYNSPLHF. The CDR3 DNA is TGTGCCAGCTCTCAAGTTGCGCTGCGGCAGGAGTATAATTCACCCCTCCACTTT. Drawing the rest from reference TRBV18 and TRBJ1-6, the complete variable domain is NAGVMQNPRHLVRRRGQEARLRCSPMKGHSHVYWYRQLPEEGLKFMVYLQKENIIDESGMPKERFSAEFPKEGPSILRIQQVVRGDSAAYFCASSQVALRQEYNSPLHFGNGTRLTVT.

The rearrangement joins TRBV24-1 to TRBJ2-1; D may be TRBD1 or TRBD2 (5 bases each). This CDR3 has 13 amino acids. The V gene lost 9 bases and the J gene lost 2 bases, with 10 bases spanning the gap. Per germline, CDR1 KGHDR and CDR2 SFDVKD. The DNA for the CDR3 is TGTGCCACCTCGCAGGGAGCCTACAATGAGCAGTTCTTC. As protein: CATSQGAYNEQFF.

The V call is TRBV5-1, the J call TRBJ1-1; D is unclear. V was clipped by 1 base and J by 3 bases, with 10 bases between them. In germline, CDR1 is SGHRS, CDR2 YFSETQ. CDR3 length equals 14 residues. The CDR3 sequence: CASSLTGGHTEAFF. For the CDR3, the DNA is TGCGCCAGCAGCTTGACGGGAGGTCACACTGAAGCTTTCTTT.

The chain links TRBV7-2 to TRBJ2-3; 7 nucleotides line up with TRBD2. In germline, CDR1 is SGHTA, CDR2 FQGNSA. After removal of 1 base from V and 3 bases from J, the junction contained 4 bases not matched to a gene. CDR3 length: 15 amino acids. CDR3 in DNA: TGTGCCAGCAGCTTAGGCGGGAGTGGAACAGATACGCAGTATTTT. It codes for CASSLGGSGTDTQYF.

This sequence joins TRBV10-3 and TRBJ2-3, with a weak D call TRBD2 (5 bases). Germline loops: CDR1 ENHRY, CDR2 SYGVKD. The V and J ends lost 8 bases and 4 bases respectively, with 16 bases between them. This CDR3 contains 14 residues. The CDR3 loop reads CAIGREPNADTQYF. The CDR3 region has the DNA TGTGCCATCGGAAGGGAGCCAAACGCAGATACGCAGTATTTT.